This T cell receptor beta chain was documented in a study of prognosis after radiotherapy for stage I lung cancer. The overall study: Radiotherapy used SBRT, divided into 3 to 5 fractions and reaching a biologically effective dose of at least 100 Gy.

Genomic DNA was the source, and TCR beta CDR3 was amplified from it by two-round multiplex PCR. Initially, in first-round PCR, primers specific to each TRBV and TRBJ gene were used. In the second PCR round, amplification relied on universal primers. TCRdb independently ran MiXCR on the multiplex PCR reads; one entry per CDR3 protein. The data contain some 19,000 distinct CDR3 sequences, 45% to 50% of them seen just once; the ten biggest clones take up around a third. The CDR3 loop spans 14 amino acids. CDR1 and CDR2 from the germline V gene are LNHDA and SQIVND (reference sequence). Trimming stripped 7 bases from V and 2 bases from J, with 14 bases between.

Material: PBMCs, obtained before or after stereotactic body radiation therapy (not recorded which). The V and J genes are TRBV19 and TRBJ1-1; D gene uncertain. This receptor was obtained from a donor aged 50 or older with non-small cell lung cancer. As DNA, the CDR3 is TGTGCCAGTATTATCGGTCACCATAACACTGAAGCTTTCTTT. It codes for CASIIGHHNTEAFF.